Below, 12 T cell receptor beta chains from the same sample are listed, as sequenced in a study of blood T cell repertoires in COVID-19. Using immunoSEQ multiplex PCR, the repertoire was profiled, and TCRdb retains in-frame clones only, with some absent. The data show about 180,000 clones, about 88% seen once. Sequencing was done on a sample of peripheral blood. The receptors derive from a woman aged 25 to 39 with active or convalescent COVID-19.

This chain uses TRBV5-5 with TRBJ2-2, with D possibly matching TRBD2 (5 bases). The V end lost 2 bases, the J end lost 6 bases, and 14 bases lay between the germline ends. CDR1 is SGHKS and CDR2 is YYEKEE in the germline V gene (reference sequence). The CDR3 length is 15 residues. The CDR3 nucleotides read TGTGCCAGCAGCTTTCCTAGCAGAGGGCCCGGGGAGCTGTTTTTT. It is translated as CASSFPSRGPGELFF.

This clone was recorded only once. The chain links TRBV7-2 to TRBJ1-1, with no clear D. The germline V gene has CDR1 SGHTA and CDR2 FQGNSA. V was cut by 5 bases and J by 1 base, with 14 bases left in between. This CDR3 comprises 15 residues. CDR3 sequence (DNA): TGTGCCAGCAGCCTCCGGCCCCGGGGGAACACTGAAGCTTTCTTT. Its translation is CASSLRPRGNTEAFF.

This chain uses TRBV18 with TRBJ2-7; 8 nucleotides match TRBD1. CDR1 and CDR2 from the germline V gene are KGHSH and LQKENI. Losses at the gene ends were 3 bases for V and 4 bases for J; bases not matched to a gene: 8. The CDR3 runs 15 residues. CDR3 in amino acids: CASSPGQGNSYEQYF. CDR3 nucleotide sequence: TGTGCCAGCTCACCCGGACAGGGCAACTCTTACGAGCAGTACTTC.

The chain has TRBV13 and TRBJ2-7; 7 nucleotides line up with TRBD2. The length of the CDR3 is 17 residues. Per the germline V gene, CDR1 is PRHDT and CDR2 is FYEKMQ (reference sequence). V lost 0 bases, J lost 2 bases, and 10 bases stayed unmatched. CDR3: CASSLGFSGTTTYEQYF. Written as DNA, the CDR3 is TGTGCCAGCAGCTTAGGGTTCTCCGGGACTACCACCTACGAGCAGTACTTC.

CDR3 loop: CASSQDSLGLYGYTF. Written as DNA, the CDR3 is TGTGCCAGCAGCCAAGATTCGTTGGGGCTCTATGGCTACACCTTC. The V call is TRBV14, the J call TRBJ1-2; weak D call: TRBD1 (5 bases). CDR1 is SGHDN and CDR2 is FVKESK in the germline V gene. V was cut by 0 bases and J by 4 bases, with 12 bases left in between. The CDR3 is made up of 15 amino acids.

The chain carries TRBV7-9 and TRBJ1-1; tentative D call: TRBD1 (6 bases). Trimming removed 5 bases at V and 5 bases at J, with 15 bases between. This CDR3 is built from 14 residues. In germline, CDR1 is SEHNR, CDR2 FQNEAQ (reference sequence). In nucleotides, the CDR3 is TGTGCCAGCAGCCAGACCGGGGGGGCGACTGAAGCTTTCTTT. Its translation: CASSQTGGATEAFF.

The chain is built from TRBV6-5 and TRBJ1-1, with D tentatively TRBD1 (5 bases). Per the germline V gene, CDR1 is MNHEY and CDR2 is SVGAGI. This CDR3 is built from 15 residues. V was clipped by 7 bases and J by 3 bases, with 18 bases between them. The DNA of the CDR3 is TGTGCCAGCACGGCAGCCAAGGGCAGGGACACTGAAGCTTTCTTT. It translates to CASTAAKGRDTEAFF.

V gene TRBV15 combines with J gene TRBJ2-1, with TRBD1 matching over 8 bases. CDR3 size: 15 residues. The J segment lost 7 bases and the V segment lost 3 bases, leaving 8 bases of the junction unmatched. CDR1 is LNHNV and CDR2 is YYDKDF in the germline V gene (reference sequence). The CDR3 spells CATSSTTGVWNEQFF. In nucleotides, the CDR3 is TGTGCCACCAGCAGCACGACAGGGGTATGGAATGAGCAGTTCTTC.

CDR3 amino acids: CASSKPGGFRGGYTF. CDR3 DNA sequence: TGTGCCAGCAGCAAACCAGGGGGGTTTAGAGGGGGCTACACCTTC. This rearrangement joins TRBV21-1 to TRBJ1-2; the DNA was not used to check the table's D call, TRBD1. TRBV21-1 corresponds to a pseudogene. This CDR3 has 15 residues.

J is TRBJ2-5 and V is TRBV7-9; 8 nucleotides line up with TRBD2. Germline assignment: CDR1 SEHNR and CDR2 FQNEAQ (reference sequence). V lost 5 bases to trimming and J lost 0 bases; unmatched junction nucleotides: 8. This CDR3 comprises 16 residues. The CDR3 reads CASSPRTSWDQETQYF. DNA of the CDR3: TGTGCCAGCAGCCCCCGGACTAGCTGGGACCAAGAGACCCAGTACTTC. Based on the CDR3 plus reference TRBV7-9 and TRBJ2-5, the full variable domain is DTGVSQNPRHKITKRGQNVTFRCDPISEHNRLYWYRQTLGQGPEFLTYFQNEAQLEKSRLLSDRFSAERPKGSFSTLEIQRTEQGDSAMYLCASSPRTSWDQETQYFGPGTRLLVL.

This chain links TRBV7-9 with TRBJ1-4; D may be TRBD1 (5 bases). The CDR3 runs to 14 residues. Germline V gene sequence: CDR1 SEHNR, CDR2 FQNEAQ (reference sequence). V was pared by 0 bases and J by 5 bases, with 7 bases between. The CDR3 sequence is CASSLAKGNEKLFF. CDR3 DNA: TGTGCCAGCAGCTTAGCCAAGGGGAATGAAAAACTGTTTTTT.

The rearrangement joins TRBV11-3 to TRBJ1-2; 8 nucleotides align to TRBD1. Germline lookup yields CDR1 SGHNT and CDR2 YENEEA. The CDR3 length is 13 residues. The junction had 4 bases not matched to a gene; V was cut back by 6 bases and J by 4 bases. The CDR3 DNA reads TGTGCCAGCAGTACAGGGGGGGCCTATGGCTACACCTTC. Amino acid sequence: CASSTGGAYGYTF. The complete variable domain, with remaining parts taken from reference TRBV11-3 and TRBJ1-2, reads EAGVVQSPRYKIIEKKQPVAFWCNPISGHNTLYWYLQNLGQGPELLIRYENEEAVDDSQLPKDRFSAERLKGVDSTLKIQPAELGDSAVYLCASSTGGAYGYTFGSGTRLTVV.